Listed below are T cell receptor beta chains from one sample, sequenced in a study of blood T cell repertoires in COVID-19. Profiling relied on immunoSEQ multiplex PCR, and the TCRdb table lists in-frame clones only, not all of them. The table lists 150,000 to 200,000 clones, 80% to 90% of them singletons. The sequenced sample consisted of peripheral blood. These receptor sequences come from a man aged 45-65 years with active or convalescent COVID-19. Both conserved end residues are part of each CDR3. A D gene is named only where the DNA matches it firmly. Only part of the rows carry a size: once, few, many, or a class if the clone is expanded.

v_call,j_call,d_call,clone_size,cdr3_nt,cdr3_aa
TRBV7-2,TRBJ2-1,TRBD1,once,TGTGCCAGCAGCTTAACAGGGGGCTCCAGCTCCTACAATGAGCAGTTCTTC,CASSLTGGSSSYNEQFF
TRBV5-4,TRBJ2-7,TRBD2,once,TGTGCCAGCAGCTTGGTTCTAGCGGGCTCCTACGAGCAGTACTTC,CASSLVLAGSYEQYF
TRBV30,TRBJ2-7,-,-,TGTGCCTGTGCACAGGGTGCCCCCTACGAGCAGTACTTC,CACAQGAPYEQYF
TRBV5-1,TRBJ1-4,TRBD1,-,TGCGCCAGCAGCGTTACAGGGGGCTTGGCTAATGAAAAACTGTTTTTT,CASSVTGGLANEKLFF
TRBV4-1,TRBJ1-5,-,-,TGCGCCAGCAGCCAAGATTCTGACAGGTTCAATCAGCCCCAGCATTTT,CASSQDSDRFNQPQHF
TRBV11-2,TRBJ1-5,-,-,TGTGCCAGCAGCTTATATAGCAATCAGCCCCAGCATTTT,CASSLYSNQPQHF
TRBV7-2,TRBJ1-2,-,-,TGTGCCAGCACATCCTCCTGGACTCGCAAAACCCCCTATGGCTACACCTTC,CASTSSWTRKTPYGYTF
TRBV25-1,TRBJ1-3,-,-,TGTGCCAGCAGTTTACAGGGATCGGGCGGAAACACCATATATTTT,CASSLQGSGGNTIYF
TRBV21-1,TRBJ2-5,-,-,TGTGCCAGCAGCAAAGTTCCAGGACAGGGAGAGACCCAGTACTTC,CASSKVPGQGETQYF
TRBV30,TRBJ1-2,-,few,TGTGCCTGGAGTGGCAGTTCTTATGGCTACACCTTC,CAWSGSSYGYTF
TRBV5-4,TRBJ1-1,-,few,TGTGCCAGCAGCTTGCGGACTCCCGGGACTGAAGCTTTCTTT,CASSLRTPGTEAFF
TRBV18,TRBJ1-2,-,-,TGTGCCAGCTCACCGGGGGCAGCTTATGGCTACACCTTC,CASSPGAAYGYTF
TRBV9,TRBJ1-3,-,-,TGTGCCAGCAGCCTACTGAATGGAGGGACCGGAAACACCATATATTTT,CASSLLNGGTGNTIYF
TRBV9,TRBJ1-6,TRBD1,-,TGTGCCAGCAGCGTAGGCGGGACAGGGAGCTCACCCCTCCACTTT,CASSVGGTGSSPLHF
TRBV5-1,TRBJ1-3,TRBD1,-,TGCGCCAGCAGAACCGGACAGGGATTAAACACCATATATTTT,CASRTGQGLNTIYF
TRBV27,TRBJ2-7,TRBD1,-,TGTGCCAGCAGGGGACAGGGCCGGGGCGAGCAGTACTTC,CASRGQGRGEQYF
TRBV13,TRBJ2-3,TRBD2,-,TGTGCCAGCCGCGGGGGGGGAGATACGCAGTATTTT,CASRGGGDTQYF
TRBV24-1,TRBJ1-2,TRBD1,-,TGTGCCACCAGTGGCGCCGACAGGGGAGTCTATGGCTACACCTTC,CATSGADRGVYGYTF
TRBV6-4,TRBJ1-1,-,-,TGTGCCAGCAGGCAGGGAGGTACTGAAGCTTTCTTT,CASRQGGTEAFF
TRBV30,TRBJ1-2,-,many,TGTGCCTGGAGTGTACTTCTAGGACAGTCAAATTCTAACTATGGCTACACCTTC,CAWSVLLGQSNSNYGYTF
TRBV5-5,TRBJ2-1,-,many,TGTGCCAGCAGCCGGGCTCTGCGGGACAATGAGCAGTTCTTC,CASSRALRDNEQFF
TRBV28,TRBJ1-6,-,-,TGTGCCAGCAGTTTATGGGCTCCGAATTCACCCCTCCACTTT,CASSLWAPNSPLHF
TRBV28,TRBJ2-7,-,-,TGTGCCAGCAGGCTGGACAGCTACGAGCAGTACTTC,CASRLDSYEQYF
TRBV19,TRBJ1-5,TRBD1,once,TGTGCCAGTAGTATCGCGGGCAGGGGGCATGCTCAGCCCCAGCATTTT,CASSIAGRGHAQPQHF
TRBV2,TRBJ1-1,-,-,TGTGCCAGCAAAAGAAGCTCTACGAACACTGAAGCTTTCTTT,CASKRSSTNTEAFF
TRBV13,TRBJ2-1,-,-,TGTGCCAGCAGCTTTCCCCCTCCAGGGCGTCCCTACAATGAGCAGTTCTTC,CASSFPPPGRPYNEQFF
TRBV9,TRBJ2-7,TRBD1,-,TGTGCCAGCAGCGTGGGACAGGGGAGCCCCTACGAGCAGTACTTC,CASSVGQGSPYEQYF
TRBV7-2,TRBJ2-7,TRBD2,-,TGTGCCAGCAGATCACTAGCGGGAGTTGAGCAGTACTTC,CASRSLAGVEQYF
TRBV6-5,TRBJ2-7,TRBD2,-,TGTGCCAGTTCTGCGGGGGAGCTCTACGAGCAGTACTTC,CASSAGELYEQYF
TRBV11-2,TRBJ1-4,TRBD1,once,TGTGCCAGCAGCCTTATGGGACAGGGACTTCTGGAAAAACTGTTTTTT,CASSLMGQGLLEKLFF
TRBV28,TRBJ2-1,TRBD2,-,TGTGCCAGCAGTTTAGCGGGGGGGAATTACAATGAGCAGTTCTTC,CASSLAGGNYNEQFF
TRBV29-1,TRBJ1-4,-,-,TGCAGCGTCAACAGGGATTCTAATGAAAAACTGTTTTTT,CSVNRDSNEKLFF
TRBV3-1/TRBV3-2,TRBJ1-1,TRBD1,few,TGTGCCAGCAGCCAGGGCCCAGGGGGGACCACTGAAGCTTTCTTT,CASSQGPGGTTEAFF